This T cell receptor (beta chain) was sequenced for a study of cytomegalovirus exposure and HLA in healthy donors. The PCR contained 60 Vbeta and 13 Jbeta primers. Some clones are missing from TCRdb's copy, which holds only in-frame ones; the method was immunoSEQ multiplex PCR. Of approximately 140,000 clones listed, more than 75% were seen once; the top ten hold around 6.6%. Remarks on this clone: The germline gene is not matched at one end of the junction; a read error may be the cause.

The germline V gene has CDR1 SGDLS and CDR2 YYNGEE. This CDR3 region has 14 residues. This sequence originates from a woman aged 40 to 50 in good health and CMV-seropositive. Sequencing was done on a sample of PBMCs. The chain is built from TRBV9 and TRBJ2-2; D perhaps matches TRBD2 (5 bases). The CDR3: CASSVATEAGKLFF. The CDR3, as DNA: TGTGCCAGCAGCGTAGCTACCGAAGCCGGGAAGCTGTTTTTT. Full variable domain (missing parts from reference TRBV9 and TRBJ2-2): DSGVTQTPKHLITATGQRVTLRCSPRSGDLSVYWYQQSLDQGLQFLIQYYNGEERAKGNILERFSAQQFPDLHSELNLSSLELGDSALYFCASSVATEAGKLFFGEGSRLTVL.